The present T cell receptor (beta chain) was sequenced within a study of cytomegalovirus exposure and HLA in healthy donors. PCR involved 60 Vbeta and 13 Jbeta primers. Assay used: immunoSEQ multiplex PCR; TCRdb lists only in-frame clones, some missing. The sample consists of roughly 97,000 clones, roughly 80% of them appearing once. General study findings and limits: When a later analysis was performed, an Asian-associated ancestry cluster reportedly had fewer N-insertions than the roughly 700-donor mean.

Trimming removed 5 bases at V and 1 base at J, with 7 bases between. CDR1 is LNHDA and CDR2 is SQIVND in the germline V gene (reference sequence). The CDR3 runs to 13 residues. At collection, donors were nominally healthy, but unrecorded immune exposures were probable. This clone is a singleton in its sample. What it binds is not known. Input material: PBMCs. The receptor comes from a woman between 35 and 50 years old in good health and CMV-seronegative. This chain links TRBV19 with TRBJ2-3, with D uncertain. The CDR3 reads CASSYPRTDTQYF. In DNA, the CDR3 is TGTGCCAGTAGTTATCCCCGCACAGATACGCAGTATTTT.